This T cell receptor beta chain was sequenced for a study of Ad26.COV2.S vaccination and SARS-CoV-2 variants. V was pared by 3 bases and J by 4 bases, with 11 bases between. CDR1 and CDR2 (germline): MNHEY, SMNVEV (reference sequence). This CDR3 is 14 amino acids long. Using immunoSEQ multiplex PCR, the repertoire was profiled, and TCRdb retains in-frame clones only, with some absent. The sample yields roughly 700,000 clones, more than 70% seen once. This sample's treatment: about 20 received Ad26.COV2.S at low or high dose, single or two shots; roughly five received placebo; per-sample allocation not given. On day 63 after the first injection, vaccine and placebo recipients gave samples. Adults aged 18-55 years in Boston included the donor. On this clone itself: As yet, its antigen is unknown.

Study conclusions and caveats: There was a possibility that the TCR breadth and depth analyses underestimated total T cell responses.

The sample here was peripheral blood, taken in a trial of Ad26.COV2.S vaccine versus placebo. The sequence was collected from a person between 18 and 65 years old who received the Ad26.COV2.S COVID-19 vaccine or a placebo. This rearrangement joins TRBV27 to TRBJ2-3; D remains unclear. The CDR3 DNA is TGTGCCAGCAGTTTGGTGAGCGCCGCAGATACGCAGTATTTT. Amino acids: CASSLVSAADTQYF.